These T cell receptor beta chains were read from a single sample in a study of cytomegalovirus exposure and HLA in healthy donors. Here immunoSEQ multiplex PCR was the method, and the copy in TCRdb shows in-frame clones only, minus some. The sample records roughly 51,000 clones, about 81% being singletons. Input material: PBMCs. These receptors all stem from a boy aged 5-17 years in good health and CMV-seropositive. Both conserved end residues are part of each CDR3. The order of the fields is clone size, J gene, D gene, V gene, CDR3 DNA, CDR3 protein. D genes are given only for firm matches. Clone size is shown for a subset of rows, as once, few, many or a class of expanded clone.

size: .
J: TRBJ2-2
D: TRBD1
V: TRBV6-6
DNA: TGTGCCAGCAGTCTACAGGGGGCGAACACCGGGGAGCTGTTTTTT
CDR3: CASSLQGANTGELFF

size: .
J: TRBJ2-7
D: .
V: TRBV11-2
DNA: TGTGCCAGCAGCTTAGAGGCGGATACCTACGAGCAGTACTTC
CDR3: CASSLEADTYEQYF

size: .
J: TRBJ1-2
D: .
V: TRBV6-6
DNA: TGTGCCAGCAGTTCCAGTTATGGCTACACCTTC
CDR3: CASSSSYGYTF

size: .
J: TRBJ1-1
D: TRBD1
V: TRBV5-1
DNA: TGCGCCAGCAGCTCGACGGGACAGGGATCTGAAGCTTTCTTT
CDR3: CASSSTGQGSEAFF

size: .
J: TRBJ2-2
D: .
V: TRBV4-1
DNA: TGCGCCAGCAGCTCCTCCGGGGAGCTGTTTTTT
CDR3: CASSSSGELFF

size: .
J: TRBJ2-7
D: .
V: TRBV6-5
DNA: TGTGCCAGCAGTAGGCAGGGCGGCGAGCAGTACTTC
CDR3: CASSRQGGEQYF

size: .
J: TRBJ2-5
D: TRBD2
V: TRBV5-1
DNA: TGCGCCAGCAAGAGCGGGGGGAGGGAGGAGACCCAGTACTTC
CDR3: CASKSGGREETQYF

size: .
J: TRBJ2-2
D: .
V: TRBV5-8
DNA: TGTGCCAGCATACTAGCTTACTTTAACACCGGGGAGCTGTTTTTT
CDR3: CASILAYFNTGELFF

size: .
J: TRBJ2-6
D: TRBD2
V: TRBV5-4
DNA: TGTGCCAGCAGCCCGGGAGGGAGCACAGGGTCTGGGGCCAACGTCCTGACTTTC
CDR3: CASSPGGSTGSGANVLTF

size: .
J: TRBJ2-7
D: TRBD2
V: TRBV19
DNA: TGTGCCAGCACTAGCGGGGACACCTACGAGCAGTACTTC
CDR3: CASTSGDTYEQYF

size: few
J: TRBJ1-4
D: .
V: TRBV5-6
DNA: TGTGCCAGCAGCCCCCCTTCTAATGAAAAACTGTTTTTT
CDR3: CASSPPSNEKLFF

size: .
J: TRBJ2-3
D: .
V: TRBV5-1
DNA: TGCGCCAGCAGCTTTTTTGGGGCGGGGACAGATACGCAGTATTTT
CDR3: CASSFFGAGTDTQYF

size: .
J: TRBJ1-1
D: .
V: TRBV4-1
DNA: TGCGCCAGCAGCCAAGATCTAGTCGAAGCTTTCTTT
CDR3: CASSQDLVEAFF

size: .
J: TRBJ1-1
D: .
V: TRBV6-1
DNA: TGTGCCGGCTCGGGAGTGGCGAACACTGAAGCTTTCTTT
CDR3: CAGSGVANTEAFF

size: .
J: TRBJ1-1
D: .
V: TRBV7-9
DNA: TGTTCCAGCAGCTCCGGTGGTACTGAAGCTTTCTTT
CDR3: CSSSSGGTEAFF

size: .
J: TRBJ1-2
D: TRBD1
V: TRBV6-5
DNA: TGTGCCAGCAGTCCAGGGGGCCACTATGGCTACACCTTC
CDR3: CASSPGGHYGYTF

size: .
J: TRBJ2-7
D: TRBD1
V: TRBV10-3
DNA: TGTGCCATCAGAAGGAACAGGGGTTACGAGCAGTACTTC
CDR3: CAIRRNRGYEQYF

size: few
J: TRBJ2-7
D: .
V: TRBV6-6
DNA: TGTGCCAGCAAGCTGGACACGCCATACGAGCAGTACTTC
CDR3: CASKLDTPYEQYF

size: few
J: TRBJ1-2
D: .
V: TRBV6-5
DNA: TGTGCCAGCAGTCTTACGGGACTTCTGAACTATGGCTACACCTTC
CDR3: CASSLTGLLNYGYTF

size: .
J: TRBJ2-1
D: .
V: TRBV6-4
DNA: TGTGCCAGCAGTGAGGCCCCGACGACTAGTACGGGGAACAATGAGCAGTTCTTC
CDR3: CASSEAPTTSTGNNEQFF

size: once
J: TRBJ2-1
D: .
V: TRBV5-1
DNA: TGCGCCAGCAGCTTGGGGGAGTATCTCAATGAGCAGTTCTTC
CDR3: CASSLGEYLNEQFF

size: .
J: TRBJ1-1
D: .
V: TRBV28
DNA: TGTGCCAGCGTGGGCATAGGTGAAGCTTTCTTT
CDR3: CASVGIGEAFF

size: .
J: TRBJ2-2
D: TRBD1
V: TRBV27
DNA: TGTGCCAGCAGTTCAGGGGGACGGGAGCTGTTTTTT
CDR3: CASSSGGRELFF

size: .
J: TRBJ1-4
D: .
V: TRBV7-9
DNA: TGTTCCAGCAGCTTCGCCGATCGGGGAGAAAAACTGTTTTTT
CDR3: CSSSFADRGEKLFF